The clone carrying this T cell receptor (beta chain) was seen only a few times. Its antigen is currently unknown. The CDR3 is 13 residues long. V lost 0 bases, J lost 4 bases, and 7 bases lay in between. Germline V gene sequence: CDR1 SGDLS, CDR2 YYNGEE. The entry originates in a study of T-cell memory formation after mild COVID-19. TCRdb re-derived calls from the 5' RACE reads in MiXCR, one entry per CDR3 protein. The repertoire consists of 280,000 or so distinct CDR3 sequences, with over 15% occurring once and the leading ten covering under 25%. Study results and caveats: The study found contracting CD4+ clones mainly in CM and EM and contracting CD8+ clones in EMRA.

The origin of this receptor is a man aged 18 to 29 who had mild COVID-19 (a few samples of this study predate the infection). Cell type and time point are not known. The rearrangement joins TRBV9 to TRBJ1-2, with no clear D. The source material was PBMCs or a T cell subset sorted from them (not recorded which). CDR3 nucleotides: TGTGCCAGCAGCGTAGAACAGTTCTATGGCTACACCTTC. It yields the protein CASSVEQFYGYTF.